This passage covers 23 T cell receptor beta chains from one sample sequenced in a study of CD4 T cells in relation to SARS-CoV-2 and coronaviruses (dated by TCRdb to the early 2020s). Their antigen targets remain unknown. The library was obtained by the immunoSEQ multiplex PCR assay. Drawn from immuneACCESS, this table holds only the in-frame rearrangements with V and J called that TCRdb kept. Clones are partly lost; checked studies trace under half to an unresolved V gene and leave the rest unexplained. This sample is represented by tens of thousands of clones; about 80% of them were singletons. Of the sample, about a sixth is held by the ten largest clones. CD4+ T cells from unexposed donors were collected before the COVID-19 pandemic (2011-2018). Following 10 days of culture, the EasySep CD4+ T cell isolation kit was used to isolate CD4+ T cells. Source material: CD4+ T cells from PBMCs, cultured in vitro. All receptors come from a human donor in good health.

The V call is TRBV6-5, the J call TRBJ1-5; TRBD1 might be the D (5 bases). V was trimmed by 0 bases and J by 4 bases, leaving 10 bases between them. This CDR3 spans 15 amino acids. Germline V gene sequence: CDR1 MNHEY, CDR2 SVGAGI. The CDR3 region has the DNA TGTGCCAGCAGTTACTCGAGGTGGGGGAATCAGCCCCAGCATTTT. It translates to CASSYSRWGNQPQHF.

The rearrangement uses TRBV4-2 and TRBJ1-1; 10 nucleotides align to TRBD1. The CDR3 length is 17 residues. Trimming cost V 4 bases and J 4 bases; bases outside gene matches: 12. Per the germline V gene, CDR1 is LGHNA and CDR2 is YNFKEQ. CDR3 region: CASSLRIRQGAATEAFF. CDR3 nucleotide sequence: TGTGCCAGCAGCCTGCGAATAAGACAGGGGGCGGCCACTGAAGCTTTCTTT.

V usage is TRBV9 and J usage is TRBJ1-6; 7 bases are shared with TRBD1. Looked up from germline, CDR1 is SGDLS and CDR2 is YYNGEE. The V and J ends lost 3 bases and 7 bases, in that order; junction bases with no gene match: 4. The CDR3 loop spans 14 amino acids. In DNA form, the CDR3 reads TGTGCCAGCAGCGCCACAGGGGAAAATTCACCCCTCCACTTT. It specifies CASSATGENSPLHF.

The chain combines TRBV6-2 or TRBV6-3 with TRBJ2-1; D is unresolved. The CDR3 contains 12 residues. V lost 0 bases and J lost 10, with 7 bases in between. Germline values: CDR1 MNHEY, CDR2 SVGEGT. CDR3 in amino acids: CASSYSKREQFF. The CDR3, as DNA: TGTGCCAGCAGTTACTCTAAGAGGGAGCAGTTCTTC.

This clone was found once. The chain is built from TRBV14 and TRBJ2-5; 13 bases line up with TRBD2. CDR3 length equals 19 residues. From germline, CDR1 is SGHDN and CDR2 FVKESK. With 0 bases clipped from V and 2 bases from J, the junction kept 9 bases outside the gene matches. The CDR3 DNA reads TGTGCCAGCAGCCAAGATTTCTTAGGACTAGCGGGAGAACAAGAGACCCAGTACTTC. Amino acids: CASSQDFLGLAGEQETQYF.

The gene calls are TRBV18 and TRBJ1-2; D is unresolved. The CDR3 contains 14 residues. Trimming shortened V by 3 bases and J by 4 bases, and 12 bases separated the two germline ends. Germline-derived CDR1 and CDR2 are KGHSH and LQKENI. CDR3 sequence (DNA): TGTGCCAGCTCACCCGCGGCAGACCGCTATGGCTACACCTTC. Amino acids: CASSPAADRYGYTF.

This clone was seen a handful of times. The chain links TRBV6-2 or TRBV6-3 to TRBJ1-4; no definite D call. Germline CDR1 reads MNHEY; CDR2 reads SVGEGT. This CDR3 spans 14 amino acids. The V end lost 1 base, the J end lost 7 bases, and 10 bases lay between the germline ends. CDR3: CASSYYQTGEKLFF. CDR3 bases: TGTGCCAGCAGTTACTACCAAACGGGTGAAAAACTGTTTTTT.

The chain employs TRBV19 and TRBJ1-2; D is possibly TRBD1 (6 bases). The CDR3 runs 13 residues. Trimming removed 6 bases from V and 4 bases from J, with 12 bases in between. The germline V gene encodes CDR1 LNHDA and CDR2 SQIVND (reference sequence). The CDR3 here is CASREQGGYGYTF. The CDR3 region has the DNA TGTGCCAGTAGGGAACAGGGTGGCTATGGCTACACCTTC.

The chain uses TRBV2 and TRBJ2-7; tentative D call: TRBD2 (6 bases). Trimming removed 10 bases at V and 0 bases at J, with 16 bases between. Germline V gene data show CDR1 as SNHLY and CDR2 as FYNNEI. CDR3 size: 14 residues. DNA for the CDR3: TGTGCCACGGGGGAGAGGGGCCTCTCCTACGAGCAGTACTTC. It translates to CATGERGLSYEQYF. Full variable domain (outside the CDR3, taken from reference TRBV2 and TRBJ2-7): EPEVTQTPSHQVTQMGQEVILRCVPISNHLYFYWYRQILGQKVEFLVSFYNNEISEKSEIFDDQFSVERPDGSNFTLKIRSTKLEDSAMYFCATGERGLSYEQYFGPGTRLTVT.

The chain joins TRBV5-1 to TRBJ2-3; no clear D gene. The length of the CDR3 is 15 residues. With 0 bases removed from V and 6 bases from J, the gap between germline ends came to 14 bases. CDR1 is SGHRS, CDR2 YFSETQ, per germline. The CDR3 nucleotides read TGCGCCAGCAGCTTGGCCAACCGACGGACGGATACGCAGTATTTT. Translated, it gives CASSLANRRTDTQYF.

CDR3 DNA sequence: TGTGCCAGCAGTTACACTAGCGGGGGACCACAAACTTACGAGCAGTACTTC. Protein sequence: CASSYTSGGPQTYEQYF. The chain couples TRBV6-2 or TRBV6-3 to TRBJ2-7, with TRBD2 identical over 11 bases. CDR3 length: 17 residues. The V segment lost 2 bases and the J segment 4 bases; nucleotides outside the gene matches: 10. The germline V gene has CDR1 MNHEY and CDR2 SVGEGT.

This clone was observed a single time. In DNA, the CDR3 is TGTGCCAGCAGCGACGACAGGGGGCATGAAAAACTGTTTTTT. Translating gives CASSDDRGHEKLFF. The chain links TRBV9 to TRBJ1-4, with TRBD1 matching 10 bases. The CDR3 has 14 residues. CDR1 SGDLS and CDR2 YYNGEE come from the germline V gene. V lost 3 bases, J lost 6 bases, and 2 bases stayed unmatched.

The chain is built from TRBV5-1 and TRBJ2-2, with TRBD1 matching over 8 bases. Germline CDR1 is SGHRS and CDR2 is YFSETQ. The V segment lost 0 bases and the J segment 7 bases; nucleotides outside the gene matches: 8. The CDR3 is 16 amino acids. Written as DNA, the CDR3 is TGCGCCAGCAGCTTGGTGCAGGGGGCCCTCAACGGGGAGCTGTTTTTT. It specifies CASSLVQGALNGELFF.

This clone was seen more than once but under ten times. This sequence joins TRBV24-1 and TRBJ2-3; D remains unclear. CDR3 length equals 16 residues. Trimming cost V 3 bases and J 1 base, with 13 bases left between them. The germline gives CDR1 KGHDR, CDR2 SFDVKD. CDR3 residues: CATSDRHPHGTDTQYF. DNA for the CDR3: TGTGCCACCAGTGATAGGCACCCCCACGGCACAGATACGCAGTATTTT.

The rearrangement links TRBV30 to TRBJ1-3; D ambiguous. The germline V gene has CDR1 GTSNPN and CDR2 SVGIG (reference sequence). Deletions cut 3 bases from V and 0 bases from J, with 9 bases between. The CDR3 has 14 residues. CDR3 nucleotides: TGTGCCTGGAGCCGGGGAATCTCTGGAAACACCATATATTTT. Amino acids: CAWSRGISGNTIYF. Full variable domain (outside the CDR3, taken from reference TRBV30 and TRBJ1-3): SQTIHQWPATLVQPVGSPLSLECTVEGTSNPNLYWYRQAAGRGLQLLFYSVGIGQISSEVPQNLSASRPQDRQFILSSKKLLLSDSGFYLCAWSRGISGNTIYFGEGSWLTVV.

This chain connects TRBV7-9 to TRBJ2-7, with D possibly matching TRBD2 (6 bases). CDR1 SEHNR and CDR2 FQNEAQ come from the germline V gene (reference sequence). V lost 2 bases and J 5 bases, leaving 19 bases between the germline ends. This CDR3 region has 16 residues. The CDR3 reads CASSLWRGKSPHEQYF. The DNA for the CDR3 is TGTGCCAGCAGCTTATGGCGGGGCAAATCCCCCCACGAGCAGTACTTC.

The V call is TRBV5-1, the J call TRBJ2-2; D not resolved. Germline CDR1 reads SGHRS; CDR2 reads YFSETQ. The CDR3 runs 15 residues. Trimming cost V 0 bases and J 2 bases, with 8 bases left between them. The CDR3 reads CASSLAWSNTGELFF. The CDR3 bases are TGCGCCAGCAGCTTGGCCTGGTCTAACACCGGGGAGCTGTTTTTT.

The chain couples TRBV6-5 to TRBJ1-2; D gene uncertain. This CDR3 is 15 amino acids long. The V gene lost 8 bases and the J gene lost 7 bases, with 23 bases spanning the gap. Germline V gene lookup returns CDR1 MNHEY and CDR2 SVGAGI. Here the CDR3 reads CASYDTDGPSAGYTF. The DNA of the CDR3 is TGTGCCAGCTATGATACCGACGGCCCTTCGGCTGGCTACACCTTC.

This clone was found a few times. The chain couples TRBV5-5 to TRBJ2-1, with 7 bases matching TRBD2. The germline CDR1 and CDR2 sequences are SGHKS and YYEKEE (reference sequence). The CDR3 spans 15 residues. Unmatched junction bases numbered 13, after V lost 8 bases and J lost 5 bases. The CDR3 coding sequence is TGTGCCAGTGACAGAAGTCAGAGCGGGGACAATGAGCAGTTCTTC. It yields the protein CASDRSQSGDNEQFF.

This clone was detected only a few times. DNA of the CDR3: TGTGCCAGCAGCCCGGGCGTGGAGGTTAACCAAGAGACCCAGTACTTC. Protein product: CASSPGVEVNQETQYF. The chain employs TRBV4-2 and TRBJ2-5; D might be TRBD2 (5 bases). This CDR3 contains 16 residues. Trimming cost V 4 bases and J 0 bases, with 15 bases left between them. Germline V gene data show CDR1 as LGHNA and CDR2 as YNFKEQ.

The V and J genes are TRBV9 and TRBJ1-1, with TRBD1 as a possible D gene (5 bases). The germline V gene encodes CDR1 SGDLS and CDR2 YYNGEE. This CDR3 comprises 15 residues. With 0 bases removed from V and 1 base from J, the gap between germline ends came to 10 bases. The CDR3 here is CASSVVGDPNTEAFF. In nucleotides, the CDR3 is TGTGCCAGCAGCGTAGTGGGGGACCCGAACACTGAAGCTTTCTTT.

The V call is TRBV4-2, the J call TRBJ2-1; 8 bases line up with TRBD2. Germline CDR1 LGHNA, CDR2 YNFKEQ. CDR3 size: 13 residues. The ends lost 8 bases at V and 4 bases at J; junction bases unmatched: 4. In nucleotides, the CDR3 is TGTGCCAGCCAGGCTAGCGGGTACAATGAGCAGTTCTTC. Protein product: CASQASGYNEQFF.

The CDR3 nucleotides read TGTGCCAGCAGCGCGACCGGGGGCCCCTACGAGCAGTACTTC. Protein product: CASSATGGPYEQYF. V is TRBV9 and J is TRBJ2-7; D may be TRBD1 or TRBD2 (6 bases each). Germline assignment: CDR1 SGDLS and CDR2 YYNGEE. Trimming removed 3 bases at V and 2 bases at J, with 12 bases between. This CDR3 is built from 14 residues.